The clone carrying this T cell receptor beta chain was detected only a few times. The antigen is unknown. The CDR3 has 16 amino acids. Trimming stripped 3 bases from V and 4 bases from J, with 17 bases between. Germline CDR1 is SGDLS and CDR2 is YYNGEE. The data were obtained in a study of post-analysis software for immune sequencing data. Findings and limits, study-wide: Patients showed TRBV5-6, TRBV5-1 and TRBV20-1 among a few TRBV segments more frequent than in controls.

Carried by the TCR beta cDNA libraries were unique molecular identifiers. TCRdb reprocessed the PCR reads with MiXCR, giving one entry per CDR3 protein. The data show roughly 700,000 distinct CDR3 sequences, just under 30% seen once. Sequences were obtained from blood. The receptor was isolated from a girl under 18 with multiple sclerosis. The genes are TRBV9 and TRBJ1-3; D ambiguous. The CDR3 loop is CASSAKEGVYGNTIYF. CDR3 sequence (DNA): TGTGCCAGCAGCGCGAAGGAGGGAGTATACGGAAACACCATATATTTT.